These 22 T cell receptor beta chains were all obtained from the same sample, sequenced in a study of relationships among human T cell subsets. TCR alpha and beta CDR3s were amplified from mRNA by semiquantitative ARM-PCR. Tagged nested gene-specific primers were used first, then communal superprimers amplified exponentially. Each CDR3 protein gets one entry after TCRdb re-called the multiplex PCR reads with MiXCR. The sample carries some 16,000 distinct CDR3 sequences, approximately 56% recorded once. Sequencing was carried out using total T cells sorted from blood. The source is a man aged 35-49 years in good health.

The J gene is TRBJ1-1, the V gene TRBV30, with D uncertain. The CDR3 sequence is 12 residues long. Trimming removed 5 bases at V and 0 bases at J, with 7 bases between. Germline CDR1 is GTSNPN and CDR2 is SVGIG (reference sequence). The CDR3 DNA reads TGTGCCTGGGGAGGTATGAACACTGAAGCTTTCTTT. Its translation: CAWGGMNTEAFF.

The chain uses TRBV20-1 and TRBJ1-5; 7 nucleotides align to TRBD1. The V gene end was trimmed by 7 bases and the J gene end by 4 bases; junction bases not matched to a gene: 7. CDR1 and CDR2 from the germline V gene are DFQATT and SNEGSKA (reference sequence). The CDR3 length is 13 residues. The CDR3 coding sequence is TGCAGTGGAAGACAGGGAGGAAATCAGCCCCAGCATTTT. It encodes CSGRQGGNQPQHF.

The chain carries TRBV19 and TRBJ2-2, with D perhaps TRBD1 or TRBD2 (5 bases each). The V end lost 8 bases, the J end lost 2 bases, and 18 bases lay between the germline ends. The germline CDR1 and CDR2 sequences are LNHDA and SQIVND (reference sequence). The CDR3 length is 16 residues. The CDR3 sequence is CASSLRGTTNTGELFF. The CDR3 DNA reads TGTGCCAGTTCCCTCCGAGGGACCACTAACACCGGGGAGCTGTTTTTT.

This clonotype was counted only a few times. The chain has TRBV5-1 and TRBJ2-5; a weak D match, TRBD2 (6 bases). CDR3 length: 14 residues. V lost 0 bases to trimming and J lost 2 bases, with 8 bases between them. CDR1 is SGHRS, CDR2 YFSETQ, per germline. The CDR3, as DNA: TGCGCCAGCAGCTTGGTGGGGGGACAAGAGACCCAGTACTTC. Translation: CASSLVGGQETQYF.

This chain connects TRBV10-3 to TRBJ2-1, with D maybe TRBD2 (5 bases). The CDR3 sequence is 14 residues long. Germline CDR1 ENHRY, CDR2 SYGVKD. Deletions cut 10 bases from V and 7 bases from J, with 20 bases between. CDR3 nucleotides: TGTGCCACCCGGGTCCCTTCCGGGAATAATGAGCAGTTCTTC. Translation gives CATRVPSGNNEQFF.

The chain couples TRBV4-1 to TRBJ1-6; tentative D call: TRBD1 (6 bases). V lost 5 bases and J 6 bases, leaving 14 bases between the germline ends. Germline lookup yields CDR1 MGHRA and CDR2 YSYEKL. The CDR3 sequence is 15 residues long. CDR3: CASSVQGNANSPLHF. CDR3 sequence (DNA): TGCGCCAGCAGCGTTCAGGGGAACGCTAATTCACCCCTCCACTTT.

The chain is built from TRBV19 and TRBJ1-6; 10 bases match TRBD1. Germline CDR1 reads LNHDA; CDR2 reads SQIVND (reference sequence). V dropped 5 bases and J dropped 10; count of bases not matched to a gene: 11. This CDR3 spans 16 amino acids. Here the CDR3 reads CASSRRGTGARSPLHF. For the CDR3, the DNA is TGTGCCAGTAGTCGCAGAGGGACAGGGGCAAGATCACCCCTCCACTTT.

This chain connects TRBV20-1 to TRBJ1-2; D unclear. Germline V gene sequence: CDR1 DFQATT, CDR2 SNEGSKA (reference sequence). V lost 5 bases and J 8 bases, leaving 18 bases between the germline ends. This CDR3 is built from 13 residues. CDR3 in amino acids: CSAFVRSALGYTF. In nucleotides, the CDR3 is TGCAGTGCTTTTGTCCGTTCGGCGCTCGGCTACACCTTC.

The chain joins TRBV20-1 to TRBJ2-5; 7 positions agree with TRBD2. Looked up from germline, CDR1 is DFQATT and CDR2 is SNEGSKA (reference sequence). The CDR3 is 14 residues long. V dropped 3 bases and J dropped 1; count of bases not matched to a gene: 5. The CDR3, as DNA: TGCAGTGCTAGTGGGCGGGGGAGCCAAGAGACCCAGTACTTC. It is translated as CSASGRGSQETQYF.

This clonotype has just a few counts. The rearrangement uses TRBV11-2 and TRBJ2-7; the match to TRBD2 covers 11 bases. The CDR3 length is 14 residues. CDR1 is SGHAT, CDR2 FQNNGV, per germline. V dropped 1 base and J dropped 6; count of bases not matched to a gene: 2. The CDR3, as DNA: TGTGCCAGCAGCTTAGCGCTAGCGGGAGGCGAGCAGTACTTC. Translating it yields CASSLALAGGEQYF.

The rearrangement uses TRBV2 and TRBJ2-1, with TRBD2 matching 9 bases. The CDR3 consists of 15 residues. Germline V gene data show CDR1 as SNHLY and CDR2 as FYNNEI. With 8 bases clipped from V and 5 bases from J, the junction kept 10 bases outside the gene matches. In DNA, the CDR3 is TGTGCCAGCGGCGGACTAGCGTCCCTGCACAATGAGCAGTTCTTC. It codes for CASGGLASLHNEQFF.

This clonotype was observed a handful of times. The chain uses TRBV11-2 and TRBJ2-7; no reliable D call. The CDR3 contains 13 residues. Germline V gives CDR1 SGHAT, CDR2 FQNNGV. V was trimmed by 0 bases and J by 6 bases, leaving 9 bases between them. CDR3 protein: CASSLDPNSEQYF. CDR3 sequence (DNA): TGTGCCAGCAGCTTAGATCCGAACAGCGAGCAGTACTTC.

The V call is TRBV29-1, the J call TRBJ1-2; 10 nucleotides agree with TRBD1. Trimming cost V 7 bases and J 8 bases; bases outside gene matches: 7. The germline CDR1 and CDR2 sequences are SQVTM and ANQGSEA. This CDR3 is 12 amino acids long. The CDR3 loop is CSGRQGALGYTF. The CDR3 nucleotides read TGCAGCGGCCGACAGGGGGCTTTGGGCTACACCTTC.

V and J are TRBV12-3 or TRBV12-4 and TRBJ2-5; TRBD1 matches at 12 bases. V was pared by 1 base and J by 4 bases, with 4 bases of the junction left unmatched. This CDR3 contains 16 residues. The CDR3, as DNA: TGTGCCAGCAGTTTAGGGGGACAGGGGGCCCGAGAGACCCAGTACTTC. Encoded protein: CASSLGGQGARETQYF.

In DNA, the CDR3 is TGTGCCAGCAGTGAAGCATTGGGGCAGTACTTC. Translation: CASSEALGQYF. This chain uses TRBV2 with TRBJ2-7, with no clear D. CDR1 SNHLY and CDR2 FYNNEI come from the germline V gene. CDR3 length: 11 residues. Trimming cost V 0 bases and J 9 bases, with 6 bases left between them. The complete variable domain, with remaining parts taken from reference TRBV2 and TRBJ2-7, reads EPEVTQTPSHQVTQMGQEVILRCVPISNHLYFYWYRQILGQKVEFLVSFYNNEISEKSEIFDDQFSVERPDGSNFTLKIRSTKLEDSAMYFCASSEALGQYFGPGTRLTVT.

This chain connects TRBV6-4 to TRBJ1-5; D is unresolved. The V gene lost 2 bases and the J gene lost 5 bases, with 13 bases spanning the gap. Germline-derived CDR1 and CDR2 are MRHNA and SNTAGT. CDR3 length equals 15 residues. The DNA of the CDR3 is TGTGCCAGCAGTGACAAGCAGTGTTGTGATCAGCCCCAGCATTTT. Protein product: CASSDKQCCDQPQHF.

The rearrangement joins TRBV12-3 or TRBV12-4 to TRBJ1-3; D gene ambiguous. V was pared by 5 bases and J by 0 bases, with 11 bases between. There are 15 residues in the CDR3. The CDR3 region is CASSEDGSSGNTIYF. CDR3 bases: TGTGCCAGCAGTGAGGACGGTAGCTCTGGAAACACCATATATTTT.

This clonotype has a single count. The rearrangement uses TRBV28 and TRBJ2-3, with unresolved D. The CDR3 runs to 16 residues. V lost 6 bases, J lost 0 bases, and 16 bases lay in between. Germline loops: CDR1 MDHEN, CDR2 SYDVKM. In DNA, the CDR3 is TGTGCCAGCAGCCCCATGGGCTCTTCTAGCACAGATACGCAGTATTTT. Translating it yields CASSPMGSSSTDTQYF.

This chain links TRBV11-2 with TRBJ2-5; weak D call: TRBD2 (5 bases). Germline CDR1 is SGHAT and CDR2 is FQNNGV. Deletions cut 3 bases from V and 2 bases from J, with 13 bases between. The CDR3 is made up of 15 amino acids. CDR3 residues: CASSLEARMQETQYF. CDR3 nucleotides: TGTGCCAGCAGCTTGGAGGCGAGGATGCAAGAGACCCAGTACTTC.

The gene calls are TRBV11-1 and TRBJ2-5; D call uncertain. The V gene's germline CDR1 is SGHAT and CDR2 FQDESV (reference sequence). The length of the CDR3 is 14 residues. V was shortened by 5 bases and J by 1 base, with 11 bases between the two germline ends. The CDR3 region has the DNA TGTGCCAGCAGCAAGGAAAGTGCCCAAGAGACCCAGTACTTC. Protein: CASSKESAQETQYF. The entire variable domain, with the rest obtained from reference TRBV11-1 and TRBJ2-5, is as follows: EAEVAQSPRYKITEKSQAVAFWCDPISGHATLYWYRQILGQGPELLVQFQDESVVDDSQLPKDRFSAERLKGVDSTLKIQPAELGDSAMYLCASSKESAQETQYFGPGTRLLVL.

The chain combines TRBV12-3 or TRBV12-4 with TRBJ2-3; 8 nucleotides align to TRBD2. The CDR3 length is 16 residues. The ends lost 5 bases at V and 2 bases at J; junction bases unmatched: 9. The CDR3 protein is CASSRGSGSSTDTQYF. CDR3 sequence (DNA): TGTGCCAGCAGTAGAGGCAGCGGGAGCTCCACAGATACGCAGTATTTT.

The rearrangement links TRBV28 to TRBJ1-2; D gene ambiguous. The CDR3 covers 13 residues. V was pared by 5 bases and J by 2 bases, with 9 bases between. The germline V gene encodes CDR1 MDHEN and CDR2 SYDVKM. DNA of the CDR3: TGTGCCAGCAGTGCCGCGGGCAACTATGGCTACACCTTC. It specifies CASSAAGNYGYTF.